This TCR beta chain stems from a study of blood T cell repertoires in COVID-19. Study-level background: The United States, Italy and Spain supplied acute and convalescent COVID-19 samples. T cells, B-cell-depleted T cells, or PBMCs provided the cDNA or gDNA that served as material.

Germline lookup yields CDR1 SGHVS and CDR2 FNYEAQ. The CDR3 length is 15 residues. After removal of 1 base from V and 4 bases from J, the junction contained 5 bases not matched to a gene. Original processing notes: Nucleated cell number was recorded as an estimate derived from reference gene primer amplification. TCRdb's table, derived via immunoSEQ multiplex PCR, lists solely in-frame clones and lacks some. That table furnishes V, J and clone size, whereas the DNA furnished D and trimming. The table includes 200,000 or so clones, almost 80% detected once. This clone was seen once. Material for sequencing was peripheral blood. The source is a man in his fifties or sixties with active or convalescent COVID-19. The rearrangement links TRBV7-6 to TRBJ1-2, with TRBD1 matching 8 bases. DNA for the CDR3: TGTGCCAGCAGCTTAGTCCAGGGGGCTAGCTATGGCTACACCTTC. Protein: CASSLVQGASYGYTF.